The rows below give T cell receptor beta chains drawn from one sample of a study of T-cell memory formation after mild COVID-19. TCRdb re-analysed the 5' RACE reads in MiXCR, keeping a single row per CDR3 protein. The repertoire holds about 250,000 distinct CDR3 sequences, with about a sixth as singletons. Sequenced: PBMCs or a T cell subset sorted from them (not recorded which). The receptors come from a man aged 18 to 35 who had mild COVID-19 (a few samples of this study predate the infection). Cell type and time point are not known. CDR3s include the opening cysteine and the closing phenylalanine or tryptophan. Fields, in order: CDR3 DNA, CDR3 protein, clone size, V gene, D gene, J gene. D genes are given only for firm matches. Rows may omit the clone size; those that give it use once, few, many or a size class.

cdr3_nt: TGTGCCAGCAGCTTGGACCCGTCGGGCACCATATATTTT; cdr3_aa: CASSLDPSGTIYF; clone_size: few; v_call: TRBV7-3; d_call: -; j_call: TRBJ1-3
cdr3_nt: TGCGCCAGCAGCGGACTGGGGGGTCTCGAGCAGTACTTC; cdr3_aa: CASSGLGGLEQYF; clone_size: -; v_call: TRBV5-1; d_call: -; j_call: TRBJ2-7
cdr3_nt: TGTGCCAGCAGTGGACTAGCGGGGATTTACAATGAGCAGTTCTTC; cdr3_aa: CASSGLAGIYNEQFF; clone_size: -; v_call: TRBV28; d_call: TRBD2; j_call: TRBJ2-1
cdr3_nt: TGTGCCAGCAGCTACCGACAGGTAGACTCCTACGAGCAGTACTTC; cdr3_aa: CASSYRQVDSYEQYF; clone_size: -; v_call: TRBV13; d_call: -; j_call: TRBJ2-7
cdr3_nt: TGTGCCAGCCGGAGTGGGGCAGAAGCTTTCTTT; cdr3_aa: CASRSGAEAFF; clone_size: few; v_call: TRBV7-2; d_call: -; j_call: TRBJ1-1
cdr3_nt: TGTGCCAGCAGCTTTCAGAACACTGAAGCTTTCTTT; cdr3_aa: CASSFQNTEAFF; clone_size: -; v_call: TRBV11-2; d_call: -; j_call: TRBJ1-1
cdr3_nt: TGTGCCAGCAGCCCTGTGACAGGGGGCTCTGGAAACACCATATATTTT; cdr3_aa: CASSPVTGGSGNTIYF; clone_size: few; v_call: TRBV7-2; d_call: TRBD1; j_call: TRBJ1-3
cdr3_nt: TGTGCCAGCAGCTTAAAGGGGGTGGGCACAGATACGCAGTATTTT; cdr3_aa: CASSLKGVGTDTQYF; clone_size: few; v_call: TRBV7-2; d_call: -; j_call: TRBJ2-3
cdr3_nt: TGTGCCAGCAGCTCACAGGGGAGGGGGGCCAACGTCCTGACTTTC; cdr3_aa: CASSSQGRGANVLTF; clone_size: few; v_call: TRBV11-1; d_call: -; j_call: TRBJ2-6
cdr3_nt: TGTGCCAGCAGCAACCGGGACAGAGCCTATGGCTACACCTTC; cdr3_aa: CASSNRDRAYGYTF; clone_size: -; v_call: TRBV7-2; d_call: TRBD1; j_call: TRBJ1-2
cdr3_nt: TGTGCCAGCAGCCGAGACCGGGATACGCAGTATTTT; cdr3_aa: CASSRDRDTQYF; clone_size: few; v_call: TRBV3-1; d_call: -; j_call: TRBJ2-3
cdr3_nt: TGCGCCAGCAGCCTCCACGGGGAGGTGTCCTACGAGCAGTACTTC; cdr3_aa: CASSLHGEVSYEQYF; clone_size: -; v_call: TRBV4-3; d_call: -; j_call: TRBJ2-7
cdr3_nt: TGTGCCAGCAGTGAAGGGCAGGGGTCTCTCCTCACTGAAGCTTTCTTT; cdr3_aa: CASSEGQGSLLTEAFF; clone_size: -; v_call: TRBV2; d_call: -; j_call: TRBJ1-1
cdr3_nt: TGCGCCAGCGGAACCGGGACAGCCCTCCACGAGCAGTACTTC; cdr3_aa: CASGTGTALHEQYF; clone_size: few; v_call: TRBV5-1; d_call: TRBD1; j_call: TRBJ2-7
cdr3_nt: TGTGCCAGCAGTGAAACCGGGCATAGCAATCAGCCCCAGCATTTT; cdr3_aa: CASSETGHSNQPQHF; clone_size: few; v_call: TRBV2; d_call: -; j_call: TRBJ1-5
cdr3_nt: TGTGCCAGCAGCATCATCGGGGGTCGGACAGATACGCAGTATTTT; cdr3_aa: CASSIIGGRTDTQYF; clone_size: few; v_call: TRBV5-4; d_call: -; j_call: TRBJ2-3
cdr3_nt: TGTGCCAGCAGTCGAGCCTACGAGCAGTACTTC; cdr3_aa: CASSRAYEQYF; clone_size: -; v_call: TRBV7-2; d_call: -; j_call: TRBJ2-7
cdr3_nt: TGTGCCAGCAGCTTGGATAGGTTAGCTGAAGCTTTCTTT; cdr3_aa: CASSLDRLAEAFF; clone_size: -; v_call: TRBV5-6; d_call: -; j_call: TRBJ1-1
cdr3_nt: TGTGCCAGCAGTTTCCGAGGGAACACCTACGAGCAGTACTTC; cdr3_aa: CASSFRGNTYEQYF; clone_size: -; v_call: TRBV12-3/TRBV12-4; d_call: -; j_call: TRBJ2-7